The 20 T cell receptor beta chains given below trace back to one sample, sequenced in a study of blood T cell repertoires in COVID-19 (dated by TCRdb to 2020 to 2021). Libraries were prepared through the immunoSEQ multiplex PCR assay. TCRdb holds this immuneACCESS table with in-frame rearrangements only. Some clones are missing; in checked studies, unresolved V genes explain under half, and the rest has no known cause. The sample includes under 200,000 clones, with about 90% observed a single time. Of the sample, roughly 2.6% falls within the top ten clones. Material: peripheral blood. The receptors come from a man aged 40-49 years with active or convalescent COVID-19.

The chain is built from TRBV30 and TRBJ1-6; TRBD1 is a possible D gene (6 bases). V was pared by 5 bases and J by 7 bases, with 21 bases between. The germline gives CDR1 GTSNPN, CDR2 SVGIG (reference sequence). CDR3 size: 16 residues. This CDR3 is CAWHRLTGQRNSPLHF. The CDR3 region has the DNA TGTGCCTGGCACAGACTTACTGGACAGAGAAATTCACCCCTCCACTTT.

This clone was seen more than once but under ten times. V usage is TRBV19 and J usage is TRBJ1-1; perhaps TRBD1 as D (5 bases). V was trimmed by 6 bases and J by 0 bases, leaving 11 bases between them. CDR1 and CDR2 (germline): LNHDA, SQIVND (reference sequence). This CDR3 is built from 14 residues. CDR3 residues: CASRPGLVNTEAFF. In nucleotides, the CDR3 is TGTGCCAGTAGGCCGGGACTGGTGAACACTGAAGCTTTCTTT.

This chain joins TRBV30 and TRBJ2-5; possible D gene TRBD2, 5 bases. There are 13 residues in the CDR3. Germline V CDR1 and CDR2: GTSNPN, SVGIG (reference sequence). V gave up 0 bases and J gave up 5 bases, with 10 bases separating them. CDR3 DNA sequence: TGTGCCTGGAGTGTCCGGCGCGGGGAGACCCAGTACTTC. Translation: CAWSVRRGETQYF.

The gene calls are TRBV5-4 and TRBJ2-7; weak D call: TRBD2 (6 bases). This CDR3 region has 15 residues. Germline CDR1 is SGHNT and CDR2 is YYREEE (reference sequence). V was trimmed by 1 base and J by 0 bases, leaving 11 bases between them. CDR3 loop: CASSLLRGDSYEQYF. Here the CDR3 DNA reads TGTGCCAGCAGCTTGCTTCGCGGGGACTCCTACGAGCAGTACTTC.

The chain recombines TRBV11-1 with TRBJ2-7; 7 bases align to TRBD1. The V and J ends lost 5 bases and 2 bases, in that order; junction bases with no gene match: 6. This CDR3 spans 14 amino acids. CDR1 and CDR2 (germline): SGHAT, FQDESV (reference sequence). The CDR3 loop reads CASSPDRVTYEQYF. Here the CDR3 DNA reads TGTGCCAGCAGCCCTGACAGGGTCACCTACGAGCAGTACTTC.

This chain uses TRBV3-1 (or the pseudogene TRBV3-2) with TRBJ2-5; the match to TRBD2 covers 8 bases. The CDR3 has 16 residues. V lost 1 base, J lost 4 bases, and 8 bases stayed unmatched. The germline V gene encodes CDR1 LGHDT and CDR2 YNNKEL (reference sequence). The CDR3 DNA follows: TGTGCCAGCAGCCAAGGAAGGGGCGGGGGGAGAGAGACCCAGTACTTC. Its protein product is CASSQGRGGGRETQYF.

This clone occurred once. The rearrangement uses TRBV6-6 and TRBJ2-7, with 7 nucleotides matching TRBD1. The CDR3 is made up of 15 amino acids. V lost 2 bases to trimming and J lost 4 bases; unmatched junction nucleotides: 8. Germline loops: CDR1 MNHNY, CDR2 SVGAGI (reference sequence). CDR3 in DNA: TGTGCCAGCAGTTACGCATCCGGGACAGCTTACGAGCAGTACTTC. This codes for CASSYASGTAYEQYF.

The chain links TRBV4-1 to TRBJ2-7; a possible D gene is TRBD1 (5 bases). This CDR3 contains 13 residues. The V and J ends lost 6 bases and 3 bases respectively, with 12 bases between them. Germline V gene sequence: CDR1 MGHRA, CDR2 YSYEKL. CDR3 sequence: CASSLRRDYEQYF. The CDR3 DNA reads TGCGCCAGCAGTCTACGCAGGGACTACGAGCAGTACTTC.

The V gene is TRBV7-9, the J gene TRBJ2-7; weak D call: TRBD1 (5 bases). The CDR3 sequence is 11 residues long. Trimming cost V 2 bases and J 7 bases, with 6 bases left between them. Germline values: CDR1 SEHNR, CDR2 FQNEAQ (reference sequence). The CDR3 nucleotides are TGTGCCAGCAGCTTAAGGACAGAGCAGTACTTC. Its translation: CASSLRTEQYF. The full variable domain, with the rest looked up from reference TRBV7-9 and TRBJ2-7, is DTGVSQNPRHKITKRGQNVTFRCDPISEHNRLYWYRQTLGQGPEFLTYFQNEAQLEKSRLLSDRFSAERPKGSFSTLEIQRTEQGDSAMYLCASSLRTEQYFGPGTRLTVT.

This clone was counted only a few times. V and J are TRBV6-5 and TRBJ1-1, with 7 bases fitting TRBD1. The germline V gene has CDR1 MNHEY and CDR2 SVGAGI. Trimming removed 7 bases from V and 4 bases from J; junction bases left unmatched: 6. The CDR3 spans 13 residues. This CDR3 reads CASKKGARTEAFF. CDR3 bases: TGTGCCAGCAAGAAGGGGGCGCGCACTGAAGCTTTCTTT.

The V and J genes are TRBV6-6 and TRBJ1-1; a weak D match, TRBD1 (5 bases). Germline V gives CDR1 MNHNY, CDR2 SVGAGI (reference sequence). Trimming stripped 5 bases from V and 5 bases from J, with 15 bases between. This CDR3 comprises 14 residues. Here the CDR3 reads CASSTQMGGTEAFF. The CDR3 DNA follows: TGTGCCAGCAGTACCCAAATGGGGGGGACTGAAGCTTTCTTT.

The CDR3 reads CASSLRRGTEAFF. CDR3 nucleotide sequence: TGTGCCAGCAGCTTAAGGCGGGGAACTGAAGCTTTCTTT. The chain links TRBV11-2 to TRBJ1-1; D uncertain. The V gene lost 2 bases and the J gene lost 5 bases, with 9 bases spanning the gap. The CDR3 extends over 13 amino acids. Germline V lookup: CDR1 SGHAT, CDR2 FQNNGV.

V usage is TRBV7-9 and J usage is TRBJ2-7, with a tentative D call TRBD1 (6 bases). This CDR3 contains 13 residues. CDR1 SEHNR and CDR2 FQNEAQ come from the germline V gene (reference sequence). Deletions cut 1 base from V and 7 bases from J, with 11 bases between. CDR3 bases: TGTGCCAGCAGCTTAGGTCCAGGGACAGAGCAGTACTTC. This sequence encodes CASSLGPGTEQYF.

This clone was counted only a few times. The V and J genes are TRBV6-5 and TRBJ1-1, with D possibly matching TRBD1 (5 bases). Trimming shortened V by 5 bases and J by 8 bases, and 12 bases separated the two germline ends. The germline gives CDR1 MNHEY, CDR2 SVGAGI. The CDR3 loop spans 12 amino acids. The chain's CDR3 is CASSTGRGEAFF. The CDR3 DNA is TGTGCCAGCAGTACCGGGCGGGGGGAAGCTTTCTTT.

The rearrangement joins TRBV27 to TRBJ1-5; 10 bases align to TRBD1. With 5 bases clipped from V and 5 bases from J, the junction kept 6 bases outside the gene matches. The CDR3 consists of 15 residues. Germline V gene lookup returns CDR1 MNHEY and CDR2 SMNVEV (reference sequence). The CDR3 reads CASSRQGAAYQPQHF. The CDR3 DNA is TGTGCCAGCAGTAGACAGGGGGCGGCTTATCAGCCCCAGCATTTT.

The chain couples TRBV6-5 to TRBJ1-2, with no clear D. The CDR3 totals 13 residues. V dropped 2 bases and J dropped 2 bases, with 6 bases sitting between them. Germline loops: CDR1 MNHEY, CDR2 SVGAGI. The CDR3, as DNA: TGTGCCAGCAGTTACAACAGAAACTATGGCTACACCTTC. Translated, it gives CASSYNRNYGYTF.

Here the CDR3 reads CATSENRDNTEAFF. CDR3 DNA: TGTGCCACCAGTGAAAACAGGGATAACACTGAAGCTTTCTTT. The chain employs TRBV24-1 and TRBJ1-1; possibly TRBD1 for D (6 bases). Germline lookup yields CDR1 KGHDR and CDR2 SFDVKD. With 4 bases removed from V and 2 bases from J, the gap between germline ends came to 10 bases. The CDR3 has 14 amino acids.

The CDR3 nucleotides are TGTGCCAGCTCACCACCCACGTCCGGGAACAATGAGCAGTTCTTC. It encodes CASSPPTSGNNEQFF. The chain employs TRBV18 and TRBJ2-1; the D gene is possibly TRBD2 (5 bases). Looked up from germline, CDR1 is KGHSH and CDR2 is LQKENI. This CDR3 comprises 15 residues. Trimming removed 0 bases at V and 5 bases at J, with 11 bases between.

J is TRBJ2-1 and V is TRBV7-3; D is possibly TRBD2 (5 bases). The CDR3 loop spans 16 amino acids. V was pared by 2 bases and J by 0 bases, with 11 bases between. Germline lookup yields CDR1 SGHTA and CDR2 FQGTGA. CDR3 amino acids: CASSLSAGSSYNEQFF. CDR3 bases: TGTGCCAGCAGCTTATCCGCGGGCAGCTCCTACAATGAGCAGTTCTTC.

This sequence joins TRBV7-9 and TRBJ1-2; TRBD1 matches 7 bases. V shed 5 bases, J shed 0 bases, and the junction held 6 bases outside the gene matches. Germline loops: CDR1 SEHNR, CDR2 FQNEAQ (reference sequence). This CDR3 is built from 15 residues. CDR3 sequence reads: CASSQQGLANYGYTF. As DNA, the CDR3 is TGTGCCAGCAGCCAACAGGGGCTAGCTAACTATGGCTACACCTTC.